These T cell receptor beta chains were read from a single sample in a study of Graves' ophthalmopathy and Graves' hyperthyroidism. TCRdb fed the multiplex PCR reads into MiXCR, producing one record per CDR3 protein. The sample lists approximately 700,000 distinct CDR3 sequences, 40% occurring once. Sequenced sample: peripheral blood. These receptors originate from an adult man with Graves' ophthalmopathy. The CDR3 runs from the conserved cysteine through the conserved F or W.

j_call v_call cdr3_aa
TRBJ2-2 TRBV7-3 CASSAWGGRDTGELFF
TRBJ2-7 TRBV29-1 CSVEDQGVASEQYF
TRBJ2-7 TRBV9 CASSVRPSGSSYEQYF
TRBJ1-2 TRBV7-2 CASRRDSSYGYTF
TRBJ2-2 TRBV7-9 CASSSAGLDSGELFF
TRBJ1-5 TRBV15 CATSRATRAGNQPQHF
TRBJ2-2 TRBV9 CASSARDRGNTGELFF
TRBJ1-2 TRBV25-1 CAVSPTGGYGYTF
TRBJ1-4 TRBV2 CASTPTSPTTNEKLFF
TRBJ2-5 TRBV7-9 CASSQTGETQYF
TRBJ2-7 TRBV20-1 CSARVLGTYEGYEQYF
TRBJ2-5 TRBV29-1 CSLASSASGQETQYF
TRBJ1-5 TRBV24-1 CTSSTPGQGWNQPQHF
TRBJ2-5 TRBV6-5 CASRGFGTHQETQYF
TRBJ1-2 TRBV9 CASSLHQLYGYTF
TRBJ1-1 TRBV7-9 CASSSAGGRTEAFF
TRBJ1-1 TRBV2 CASSYSGFAEAFF
TRBJ2-7 TRBV7-2 CASSYNRGSSYEQYF
TRBJ1-2 TRBV12-3/TRBV12-4 CASSLAHRDGYTF
TRBJ2-7 TRBV4-2 CASSQVATSGAYEQYF
TRBJ2-3 TRBV20-1 CSAGDQRGASTDTQYF
TRBJ1-6 TRBV5-6 CASSYRGFSYNSPLHF
TRBJ1-3 TRBV7-6 CASSLRPGVGNTIYF
TRBJ2-7 TRBV16 CASRMTGFYEQYF
TRBJ2-5 TRBV6-1 CASRFPGHGETQYF
TRBJ1-4 TRBV2 CASTRDRRKLFF
TRBJ1-1 TRBV7-9 CASSLSLPPEAFF
TRBJ1-2 TRBV20-1 CSARAGGDYGYTF
TRBJ1-2 TRBV10-3 CASSYTLDRGHDYGYTF
TRBJ2-2 TRBV19 CASSPSGISGELFF
TRBJ1-1 TRBV25-1 CASSDDQVIMNTEAFF
TRBJ2-7 TRBV2 CASSGIAAFSYEQYF
TRBJ1-1 TRBV20-1 CSASNGWGRVTEAFF
TRBJ1-1 TRBV25-1 CASSIYLCSVVYWGENTEAFF
TRBJ2-7 TRBV28 CASSDDRGRHEQYF
TRBJ1-2 TRBV15 CASARQGPLANGYTF
TRBJ1-2 TRBV25-1 CASVVSGSGGYTF
TRBJ1-2 TRBV2 CASRFRDTFNYGYTF
TRBJ1-5 TRBV25-1 CASSLQGAQGNQPQHF
TRBJ2-7 TRBV10-3 CAISEWGGDRSYEQYF
TRBJ2-7 TRBV19 CASSPETSGATYEQYF
TRBJ2-5 TRBV10-3 CASSYTNWDIKQETQYF
TRBJ1-2 TRBV10-3 CAISDSGTGGWGYTF
TRBJ1-2 TRBV15 CATSRDTAHTF
TRBJ2-7 TRBV9 CASSRGFEQYF
TRBJ2-5 TRBV2 CASSQGLAAETQYF
TRBJ1-3 TRBV20-1 CSARERGLKGNTIYF
TRBJ1-4 TRBV24-1 CATSSAGEGKLFF
TRBJ2-7 TRBV20-1 CSARDAGIGYEQYF
TRBJ2-7 TRBV7-6 CASRELLTSSYEQYF
. TRBV11-2 CASSLGGHVAKNIQYF
TRBJ2-6 TRBV7-2 CASSLDWGSGANVLTF
TRBJ2-7 TRBV7-9 CASKRQGGYEQYF
TRBJ2-7 TRBV15 CATSIGIYEQYF